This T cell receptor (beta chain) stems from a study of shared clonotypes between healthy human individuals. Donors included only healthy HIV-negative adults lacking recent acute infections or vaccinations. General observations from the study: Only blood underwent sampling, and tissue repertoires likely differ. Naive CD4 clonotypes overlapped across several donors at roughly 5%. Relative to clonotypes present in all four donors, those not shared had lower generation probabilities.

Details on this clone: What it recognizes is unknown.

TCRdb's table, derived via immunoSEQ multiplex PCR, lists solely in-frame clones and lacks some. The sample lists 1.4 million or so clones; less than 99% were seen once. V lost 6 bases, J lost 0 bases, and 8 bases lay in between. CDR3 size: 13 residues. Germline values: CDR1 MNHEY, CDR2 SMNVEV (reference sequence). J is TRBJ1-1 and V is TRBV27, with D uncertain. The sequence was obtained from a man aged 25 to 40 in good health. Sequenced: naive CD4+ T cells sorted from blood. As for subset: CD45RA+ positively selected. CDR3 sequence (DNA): TGTGCCAGCAGCAGGATTCTGAACACTGAAGCTTTCTTT. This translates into CASSRILNTEAFF.